One sample yielded the 20 T cell receptor beta chains listed below, sequenced in a study of tumor and adjacent non-tumor tissue in lung cancer. No cell sorting was done before RNA was extracted from the tissue. A modified ARM-PCR protocol with three rounds of nested PCR amplified TCRbeta. In TCRdb, the multiplex PCR reads were re-called with MiXCR into one record per CDR3 protein. Of approximately 79,000 distinct CDR3 sequences in the sample, 55% to 75% were seen once. Material for sequencing was lung tumor tissue. Every receptor here comes from a middle-aged woman with non-small cell lung cancer.

As regards this clonotype: Since a much larger clone is just one base distant, this may be a read error. The V gene is TRBV5-5, the J gene TRBJ2-6; no reliable D call. The germline gives CDR1 SGHKS, CDR2 YYEKEE (reference sequence). The germline V and J ends were trimmed by 4 bases and 1 base, with 18 bases remaining between them. CDR3 length: 18 residues. CDR3 sequence: CASSRWTRGPSGANVLTF. CDR3 in DNA: TGTGCCAGCAGCCGATGGACCCGCGGCCCATCTGGGGCCAACGTCCTGACTTTC.

The sample holds many counts of this clonotype. A junction end diverges from the germline sequence, so it may reflect a read error. The chain carries TRBV6-1 and TRBJ1-1; possible D gene TRBD1, 6 bases. This CDR3 region has 12 residues. Germline V gives CDR1 MNHNS, CDR2 SASEGT. In DNA form, the CDR3 reads TGTGCCAGCAGTGAAGAGGGGGTCGACAGCCTATTT. Its translation: CASSEEGVDSLF.

This clonotype was observed once. Being one base from a much bigger clone, this may be a read error. The rearrangement links TRBV6-5 to TRBJ2-1; TRBD2 matches at 10 bases. The V gene end was trimmed by 5 bases and the J gene end by 0 bases; junction bases not matched to a gene: 7. The CDR3 sequence is 17 residues long. Germline values: CDR1 MNHEY, CDR2 SVGAGI. The chain's CDR3 is CASSPYPSGSSYNEQFF. The DNA of the CDR3 is TGTGCCAGCAGTCCCTACCCTAGCGGGAGCTCCTACAATGAGCAGTTCTTC.

This clonotype was observed at least ten times. The gene calls are TRBV6-1 and TRBJ2-6; perhaps TRBD2 as D (6 bases). CDR1 MNHNS and CDR2 SASEGT come from the germline V gene. Trimming left V 9 bases short and J 1 base short, with 13 bases between. There are 15 residues in the CDR3. CDR3: CASRVGGSGANVLTF. The CDR3 region has the DNA TGTGCCAGTCGGGTGGGGGGTTCTGGGGCCAACGTCCTGACTTTC.

This clonotype was seen more than once but under ten times. This chain connects TRBV11-2 to TRBJ2-3; D is ambiguous. This CDR3 is built from 12 residues. Germline loops: CDR1 SGHAT, CDR2 FQNNGV. Written as DNA, the CDR3 is TGTACCAACAGCTTGAATGCAGATACGCAGTATTTT. Translation gives CTNSLNADTQYF.

As concerns this clonotype: The CDR3 end shows no conserved phenylalanine or tryptophan, and so a read error is likely. The chain joins TRBV11-1 to TRBJ2-7; 12 bases line up with TRBD2. The CDR3 length is 16 residues. Per germline, CDR1 SGHAT and CDR2 FQDESV (reference sequence). CDR3 in amino acids: CANSIGTSGLFYEQYL. Here the CDR3 DNA reads TGCGCCAACAGCATCGGGACTAGCGGGTTATTCTACGAGCAGTACTTA.

The rearrangement joins TRBV7-3 to TRBJ2-1; 13 nucleotides line up with TRBD2. Unmatched junction bases numbered 5, after V lost 5 bases and J lost 13 bases. CDR3 length equals 13 residues. The V gene's germline CDR1 is SGHTA and CDR2 FQGTGA. CDR3 DNA sequence: TGTGCCAGCAGCCCCGGGACTAGCGGGACTCAGTTCTTC. Its protein product is CASSPGTSGTQFF.

The chain couples TRBV30 to TRBJ2-7; weak D call: TRBD2 (7 bases). Germline V gene sequence: CDR1 GTSNPN, CDR2 SVGIG (reference sequence). Trimming cost V 4 bases and J 10 bases, with 26 bases left between them. This CDR3 is built from 15 residues. This CDR3 reads CAWTHTGRGAWEQYF. The CDR3 DNA sequence: TGTGCCTGGACTCATACGGGTCGGGGGGCGTGGGAACAGTACTTC.

With respect to this clonotype: This may be a read error: a much more frequent sequence differs by one nucleotide. The J gene is TRBJ1-3, the V gene TRBV5-6; D is unresolved. CDR3 size: 13 residues. Per germline, CDR1 SGHDT and CDR2 YYEEEE. The ends were cut back, 0 bases at V and 4 bases at J, with 5 bases in the middle. The CDR3 sequence is CASSLEDGNTIYF. The CDR3 DNA sequence: TGTGCCAGCAGCTTGGAGGACGGAAACACCATATATTTT.

Remarks on this clonotype: An end of the junction does not agree with germline; a read error may underlie this. This chain joins TRBV6-5 and TRBJ1-6, with 7 bases matching TRBD1. The CDR3 loop spans 14 amino acids. CDR1 is MNHEY, CDR2 SVGAGI, per germline. In nucleotides, the CDR3 is TGTGTCAGCAGTTGGACAGGTCAGAATTCACCCCTCCACTTT. As protein: CVSSWTGQNSPLHF.

As concerns this clonotype: The junction shows a germline mismatch at one end, possibly a read error. The chain uses TRBV6-5 and TRBJ1-6, with TRBD1 identical over 7 bases. Per the germline V gene, CDR1 is MNHEY and CDR2 is SVGAGI. This CDR3 is 13 amino acids long. The CDR3 coding sequence is TGTGCCAGCAGAGACAGGGCTGATACACCCCCCCGCTTT. Translation gives CASRDRADTPPRF.

The V call is TRBV11-2, the J call TRBJ1-2; TRBD1 might be the D (6 bases). The ends were cut back, 6 bases at V and 8 bases at J, with 22 bases in the middle. Germline V CDR1 and CDR2: SGHAT, FQNNGV. The CDR3 is made up of 15 amino acids. The CDR3 region has the DNA TGTGCCAGCAGTTCCGGGACACGTTCGTGGAGCGGCTACACCTTC. It yields the protein CASSSGTRSWSGYTF.

Of note for this clonotype: Relative to the germline gene, one junction end is altered; a read error may explain this. The rearrangement joins TRBV29-1 to TRBJ2-5, with a possible D match to TRBD2 (5 bases). The CDR3 loop spans 14 amino acids. The V gene's germline CDR1 is SQVTM and CDR2 ANQGSEA. The CDR3 DNA follows: TGCAGCGTTGGGGGTCGGGGTATATCGAAGACTCAGTACTTC. This gives the protein CSVGGRGISKTQYF.

On this clonotype: A much larger clone differs from this one at a single base, so this may be a read error. This chain uses TRBV5-1 with TRBJ2-3, with 8 bases matching TRBD1. Germline V CDR1 and CDR2: SGHRS, YFSETQ. V trimming: 1 base; J trimming: 5 bases; junction bases outside the gene matches: 6. The length of the CDR3 is 15 residues. This chain's CDR3 is CASSLYGQGRDTQYF. The DNA of the CDR3 is TGCGCCAGCAGCTTGTACGGACAGGGTAGAGATACGCAGTATTTT. Looking up the rest from reference TRBV5-1 and TRBJ2-3 gives the full variable domain: KAGVTQTPRYLIKTRGQQVTLSCSPISGHRSVSWYQQTPGQGLQFLFEYFSETQRNKGNFPGRFSGRQFSNSRSEMNVSTLELGDSALYLCASSLYGQGRDTQYFGPGTRLTVL.

This clonotype is a singleton in its sample. Just one base apart from a much larger clone, this may be a read error. The CDR3 bases are TGTGCCTGGGGGGGACAGACTAATTCACCCCTCCACTTT. The encoded protein is CAWGGQTNSPLHF. The chain joins TRBV30 to TRBJ1-6; 7 nucleotides line up with TRBD1. Germline V gene data show CDR1 as GTSNPN and CDR2 as SVGIG (reference sequence). J gave up 6 bases and V 5 bases, and 4 bases lay outside the gene matches. This CDR3 contains 13 residues.

The count of this clonotype is one. A read error may explain this, as a much larger clone is one base away. This chain links TRBV5-4 with TRBJ2-3; TRBD2 matches 10 bases. Per germline, CDR1 SGHNT and CDR2 YYREEE (reference sequence). With V trimmed by 0 bases and J by 2 bases, 3 bases remained unmatched. The CDR3 is made up of 16 amino acids. The chain's CDR3 is CASSLGLAGITDTQYF. In DNA form, the CDR3 reads TGTGCCAGCAGCTTGGGACTAGCGGGTATCACAGATACGCAGTATTTT.

This clonotype was picked up a small number of times. CDR3 loop: CASRVTSGGYNEQFF. CDR3 sequence (DNA): TGTGCCAGTAGGGTAACTAGCGGGGGCTACAATGAGCAGTTCTTC. The chain combines TRBV19 with TRBJ2-1; 11 bases are shared with TRBD2. Germline loops: CDR1 LNHDA, CDR2 SQIVND (reference sequence). CDR3 length: 15 residues. The J segment lost 3 bases and the V segment lost 6 bases, leaving 4 bases of the junction unmatched.

The chain carries TRBV27 and TRBJ1-5; weak D call: TRBD1 (6 bases). The J call may not be correct, given that the DNA end is closer to TRBJ2-3. The CDR3 contains 13 residues. Germline CDR1 MNHEY, CDR2 SMNVEV (reference sequence). CDR3 bases: TGTGCCAGCAGTCTCAGGGGCAGTCAGCCCCAGTATTTT. Amino acid sequence: CASSLRGSQPQYF.

This sequence joins TRBV29-1 and TRBJ2-6; tentative D call: TRBD1 (5 bases). The ends were cut back, 7 bases at V and 0 bases at J, with 13 bases in the middle. From germline, CDR1 is SQVTM and CDR2 ANQGSEA. This CDR3 spans 15 amino acids. The CDR3 bases are TGCAGCGCTTCGACAGAGGACTCTGGGGCCAACGTCCTGACTTTC. Translation: CSASTEDSGANVLTF.

This clonotype appeared once. At one boundary the junction diverges from the germline segment, which might be a read error. V gene TRBV19 combines with J gene TRBJ2-6; D possibly uses TRBD1 or TRBD2 (6 bases each). Germline CDR1 is LNHDA and CDR2 is SQIVND (reference sequence). There are 15 residues in the CDR3. CDR3 in amino acids: CATLKGGSGANVLTF. Written as DNA, the CDR3 is TGTGCCACCCTAAAGGGGGGCTCTGGGGCCAACGTCCTGACATTC.